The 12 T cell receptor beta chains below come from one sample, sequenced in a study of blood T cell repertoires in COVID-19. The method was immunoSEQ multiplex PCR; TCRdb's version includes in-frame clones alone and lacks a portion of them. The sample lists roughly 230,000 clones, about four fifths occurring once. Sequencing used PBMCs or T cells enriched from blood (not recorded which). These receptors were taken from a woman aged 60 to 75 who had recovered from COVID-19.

The CDR3 protein is CASSSQQGIGEKLFF. CDR3 sequence (DNA): TGTGCCAGCAGCTCCCAGCAGGGTATCGGGGAAAAACTGTTTTTT. The chain has TRBV5-5 and TRBJ1-4, with D perhaps matching TRBD1 (5 bases). The germline V gene has CDR1 SGHKS and CDR2 YYEKEE (reference sequence). The CDR3 extends over 15 amino acids. Trimming pared 3 bases from V and 8 bases from J, leaving 17 bases between. Looking up the rest from reference TRBV5-5 and TRBJ1-4 gives the full variable domain: DAGVTQSPTHLIKTRGQQVTLRCSPISGHKSVSWYQQVLGQGPQFIFQYYEKEERGRGNFPDRFSARQFPNYSSELNVNALLLGDSALYLCASSSQQGIGEKLFFGSGTQLSVL.

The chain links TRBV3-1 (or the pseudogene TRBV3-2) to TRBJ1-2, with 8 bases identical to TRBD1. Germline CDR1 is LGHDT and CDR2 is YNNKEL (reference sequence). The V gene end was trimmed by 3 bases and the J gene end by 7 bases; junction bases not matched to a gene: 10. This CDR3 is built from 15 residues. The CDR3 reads CASSQQPQGAGGYTF. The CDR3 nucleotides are TGTGCCAGCAGCCAGCAACCTCAGGGGGCGGGTGGCTACACCTTC.

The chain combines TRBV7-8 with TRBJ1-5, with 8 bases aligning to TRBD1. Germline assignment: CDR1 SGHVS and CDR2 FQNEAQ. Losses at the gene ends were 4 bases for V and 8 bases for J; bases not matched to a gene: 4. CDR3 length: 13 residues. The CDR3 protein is CASSSDRAEPQHF. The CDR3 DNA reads TGTGCCAGCAGCTCGGACAGGGCCGAGCCCCAGCATTTT. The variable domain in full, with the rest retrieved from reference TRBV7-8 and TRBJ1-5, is GAGVSQSPRYKVAKRGQDVALRCDPISGHVSLFWYQQALGQGPEFLTYFQNEAQLDKSGLPSDRFFAERPEGSVSTLKIQRTQQEDSAVYLCASSSDRAEPQHFGDGTRLSIL.

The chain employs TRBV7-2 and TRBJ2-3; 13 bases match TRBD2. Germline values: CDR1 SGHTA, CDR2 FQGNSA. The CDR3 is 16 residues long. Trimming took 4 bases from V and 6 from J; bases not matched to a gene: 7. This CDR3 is CASSSRLAGGSDTQYF. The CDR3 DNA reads TGTGCCAGCAGCTCCAGACTAGCGGGGGGTTCGGATACGCAGTATTTT. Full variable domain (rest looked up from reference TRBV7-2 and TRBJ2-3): GAGVSQSPSNKVTEKGKDVELRCDPISGHTALYWYRQSLGQGLEFLIYFQGNSAPDKSGLPSDRFSAERTGGSVSTLTIQRTQQEDSAVYLCASSSRLAGGSDTQYFGPGTRLTVL.

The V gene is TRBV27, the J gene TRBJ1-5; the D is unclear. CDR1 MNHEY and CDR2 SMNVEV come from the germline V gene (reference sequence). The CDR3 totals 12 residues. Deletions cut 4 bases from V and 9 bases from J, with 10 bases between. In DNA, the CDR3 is TGTGCCAGCAGTTGGAAGGAGGGGCCCCAGCATTTT. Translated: CASSWKEGPQHF.

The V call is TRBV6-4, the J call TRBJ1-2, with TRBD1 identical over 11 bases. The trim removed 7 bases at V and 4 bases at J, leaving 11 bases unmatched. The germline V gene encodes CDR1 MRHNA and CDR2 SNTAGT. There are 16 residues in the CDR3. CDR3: CASMNTGTGGRYGYTF. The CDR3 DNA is TGTGCCAGCATGAACACCGGGACAGGGGGTCGCTATGGCTACACCTTC.

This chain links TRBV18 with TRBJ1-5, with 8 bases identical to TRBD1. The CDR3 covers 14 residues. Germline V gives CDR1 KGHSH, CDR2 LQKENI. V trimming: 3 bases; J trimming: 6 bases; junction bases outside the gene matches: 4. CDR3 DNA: TGTGCCAGCTCACCGGGGACAGGTTCTCAGCCCCAGCATTTT. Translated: CASSPGTGSQPQHF.

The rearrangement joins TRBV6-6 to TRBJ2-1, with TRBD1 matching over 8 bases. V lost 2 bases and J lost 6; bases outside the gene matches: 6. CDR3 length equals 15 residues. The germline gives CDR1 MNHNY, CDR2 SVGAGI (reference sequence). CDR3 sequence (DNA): TGTGCCAGCAGTTACCGGCAGGGGGCGTTCAATGAGCAGTTCTTC. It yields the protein CASSYRQGAFNEQFF.

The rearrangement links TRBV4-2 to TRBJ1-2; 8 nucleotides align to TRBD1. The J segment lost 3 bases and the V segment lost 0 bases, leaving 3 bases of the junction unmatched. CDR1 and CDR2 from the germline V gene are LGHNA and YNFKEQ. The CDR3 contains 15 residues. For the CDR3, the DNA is TGTGCCAGCAGCCAAGACCTGACAGGGGACTATGGCTACACCTTC. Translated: CASSQDLTGDYGYTF.

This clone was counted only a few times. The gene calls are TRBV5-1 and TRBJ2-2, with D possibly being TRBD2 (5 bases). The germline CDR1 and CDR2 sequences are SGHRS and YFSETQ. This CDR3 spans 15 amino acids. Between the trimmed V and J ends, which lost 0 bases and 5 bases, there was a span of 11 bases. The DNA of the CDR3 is TGCGCCAGCAGCTTGGATTTCGGGGAAACCGGGGAGCTGTTTTTT. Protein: CASSLDFGETGELFF.

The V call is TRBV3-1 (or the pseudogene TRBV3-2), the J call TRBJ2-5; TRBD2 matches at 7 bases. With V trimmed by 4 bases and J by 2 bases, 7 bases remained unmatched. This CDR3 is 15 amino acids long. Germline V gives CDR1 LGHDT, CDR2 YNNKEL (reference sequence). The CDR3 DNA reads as TGTGCCAGCAGCCCCTTCGCGGGAGTTCAAGAGACCCAGTACTTC. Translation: CASSPFAGVQETQYF.

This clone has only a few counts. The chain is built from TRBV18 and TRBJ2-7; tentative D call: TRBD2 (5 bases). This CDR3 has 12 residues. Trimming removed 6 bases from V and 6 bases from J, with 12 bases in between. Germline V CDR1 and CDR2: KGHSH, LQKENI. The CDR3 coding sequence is TGTGCCAGCTCGGAATCGGGGAGCGAGCAGTACTTC. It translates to CASSESGSEQYF.